This TCR beta chain was sequenced for a study of T-cell memory formation after mild COVID-19. The CDR3 sequence is 16 residues long. The ends lost 4 bases at V and 6 bases at J; junction bases unmatched: 11. Germline V gives CDR1 SGHAT, CDR2 FQNNGV. TCRdb analysed the 5' RACE reads with MiXCR anew, one entry per CDR3 protein. The table records under 300,000 distinct CDR3 sequences, 8% to 10% of them present only once. Sequencing was performed on PBMCs or a T cell subset sorted from them (not recorded which). The receptor comes from a man in his late teens or twenties who had mild COVID-19 (a few samples of this study predate the infection). Cell type and time point are not known. The rearrangement links TRBV11-2 to TRBJ2-3; 9 bases agree with TRBD2. DNA for the CDR3: TGTGCCAGCAGCTCCGTATTTAGCGGGGGCCCCGATACGCAGTATTTT. Its translation: CASSSVFSGGPDTQYF.